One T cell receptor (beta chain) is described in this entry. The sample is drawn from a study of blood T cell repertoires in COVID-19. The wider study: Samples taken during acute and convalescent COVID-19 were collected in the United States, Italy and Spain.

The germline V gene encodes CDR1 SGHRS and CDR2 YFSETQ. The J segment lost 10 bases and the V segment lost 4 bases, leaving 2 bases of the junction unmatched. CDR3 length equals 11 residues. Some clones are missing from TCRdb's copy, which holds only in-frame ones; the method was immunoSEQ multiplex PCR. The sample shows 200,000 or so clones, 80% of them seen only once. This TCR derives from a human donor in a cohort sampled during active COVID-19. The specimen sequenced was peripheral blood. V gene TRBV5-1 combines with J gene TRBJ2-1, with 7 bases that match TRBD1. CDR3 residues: CASSVTGEQFF. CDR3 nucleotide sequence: TGCGCCAGCAGCGTGACAGGGGAGCAGTTCTTC.